This is a list of T cell receptor beta chains from one sample in a study of cytomegalovirus exposure and HLA in healthy donors. Clones were sequenced by immunoSEQ multiplex PCR, and TCRdb holds only the in-frame ones, with some missing. The sample lists about 76,000 clones, roughly four fifths occurring once. Input material: PBMCs. These receptor sequences come from a young woman in good health and CMV-seronegative. Both conserved end residues are trimmed from each CDR3. A D gene is named only where the DNA matches it firmly.

d_gene: -
v_gene: TRBV19
CDR3aa: ASSIDVGRGTAEAF

d_gene: -
v_gene: TRBV28
CDR3aa: ATSGTSSYEQY

d_gene: TRBD2
v_gene: TRBV28
CDR3aa: ASSFRFGPSGSVNEQF

d_gene: TRBD2
v_gene: TRBV7-6
CDR3aa: ASSWGSGTSVYNEQF

d_gene: TRBD2
v_gene: TRBV10-3
CDR3aa: AISESLAGAANEQF

d_gene: -
v_gene: TRBV15
CDR3aa: ATSTIEVLSGYGQPQH

d_gene: TRBD1
v_gene: TRBV6-6
CDR3aa: ASSPGGLTEKLF

d_gene: -
v_gene: TRBV7-2
CDR3aa: ASRYEMSSYNEQF

d_gene: -
v_gene: TRBV9
CDR3aa: ASSVGGDTGELF

d_gene: TRBD1
v_gene: TRBV7-9
CDR3aa: SGQSTDRQAF

d_gene: TRBD1
v_gene: TRBV13
CDR3aa: ASSQGAQETQY

d_gene: -
v_gene: TRBV29-1
CDR3aa: SVPQENQPQH

d_gene: TRBD2
v_gene: TRBV11-2
CDR3aa: ASSLLKRGTYEQY

d_gene: TRBD1
v_gene: TRBV7-9
CDR3aa: ASSPMGTGGETQY

d_gene: TRBD1
v_gene: TRBV28
CDR3aa: ASHRQGTFQETQY